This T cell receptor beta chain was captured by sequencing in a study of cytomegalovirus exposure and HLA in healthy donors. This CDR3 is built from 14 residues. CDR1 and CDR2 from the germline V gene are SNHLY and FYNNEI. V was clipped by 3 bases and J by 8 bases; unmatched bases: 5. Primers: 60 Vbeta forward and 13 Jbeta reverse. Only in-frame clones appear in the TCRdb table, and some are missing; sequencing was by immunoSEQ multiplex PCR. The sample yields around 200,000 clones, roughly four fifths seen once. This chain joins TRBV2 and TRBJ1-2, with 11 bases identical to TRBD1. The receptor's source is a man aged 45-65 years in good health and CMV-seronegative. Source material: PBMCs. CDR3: CASSDGQGAGGYTF. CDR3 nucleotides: TGTGCCAGCAGTGACGGACAGGGGGCAGGCGGCTACACCTTC.